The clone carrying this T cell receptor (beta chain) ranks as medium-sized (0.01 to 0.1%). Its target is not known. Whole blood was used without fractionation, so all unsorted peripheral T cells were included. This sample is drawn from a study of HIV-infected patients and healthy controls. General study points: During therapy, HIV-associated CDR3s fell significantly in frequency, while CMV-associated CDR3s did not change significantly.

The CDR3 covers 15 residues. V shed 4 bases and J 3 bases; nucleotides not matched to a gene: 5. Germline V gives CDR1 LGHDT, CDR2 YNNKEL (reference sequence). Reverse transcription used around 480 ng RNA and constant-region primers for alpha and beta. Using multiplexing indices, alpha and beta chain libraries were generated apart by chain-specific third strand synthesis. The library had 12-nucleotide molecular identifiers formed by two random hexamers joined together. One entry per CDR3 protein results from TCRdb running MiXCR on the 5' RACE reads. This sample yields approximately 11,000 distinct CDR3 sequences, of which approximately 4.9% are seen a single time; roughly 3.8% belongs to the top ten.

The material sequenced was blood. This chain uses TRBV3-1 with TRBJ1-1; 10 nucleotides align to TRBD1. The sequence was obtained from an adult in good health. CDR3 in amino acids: CASSPRDRGYTEAFF. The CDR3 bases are TGTGCCAGCAGCCCCCGGGACAGGGGATACACTGAAGCTTTCTTT. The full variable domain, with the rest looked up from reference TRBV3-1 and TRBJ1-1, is DTAVSQTPKYLVTQMGNDKSIKCEQNLGHDTMYWYKQDSKKFLKIMFSYNNKELIINETVPNRFSPKSPDKAHLNLHINSLELGDSAVYFCASSPRDRGYTEAFFGQGTRLTVV.